A single sample gave rise to the 10 T cell receptor beta chains below, sequenced in a study of OX40 agonist ivuxolimab in advanced cancers. Assay used: immunoSEQ multiplex PCR; TCRdb lists only in-frame clones, some missing. This sample has roughly 36,000 clones, with 74% found just once. Specimen: CD4+ or CD8+ T cells sorted from blood, collected in a trial of the OX40 agonist ivuxolimab. The receptors here all came from an adult with an advanced solid tumor such as melanoma, head and neck, liver or kidney cancer.

This clone came up once. The chain is built from TRBV5-1 and TRBJ2-5; D is ambiguous. Germline V gene sequence: CDR1 SGHRS, CDR2 YFSETQ. Deletions cut 0 bases from V and 4 bases from J, with 4 bases between. The CDR3 runs to 12 residues. CDR3 amino acids: CASSLDLETQYF. In nucleotides, the CDR3 is TGCGCCAGCAGCTTGGATCTAGAGACCCAGTACTTC.

V is TRBV7-2 and J is TRBJ2-3; a possible D gene is TRBD2 (5 bases). V gave up 2 bases and J gave up 0 bases, with 12 bases separating them. CDR1 and CDR2 from the germline V gene are SGHTA and FQGNSA. This CDR3 has 16 residues. In DNA form, the CDR3 reads TGTGCCAGCAGCTTAATCGGGGTGCCTAGCACAGATACGCAGTATTTT. Translation: CASSLIGVPSTDTQYF.

This clone was observed once. The chain recombines TRBV9 with TRBJ2-5, with 8 bases identical to TRBD1. The germline CDR1 and CDR2 sequences are SGDLS and YYNGEE. The CDR3 has 14 amino acids. With V trimmed by 2 bases and J by 5 bases, 5 bases remained unmatched. The DNA for the CDR3 is TGTGCCAGCAGCGTTATGGACAGGGATGAGACCCAGTACTTC. Protein sequence: CASSVMDRDETQYF.

The J gene is TRBJ2-1, the V gene TRBV11-2; D possibly corresponds to TRBD1 (5 bases). CDR3 size: 12 residues. Germline-derived CDR1 and CDR2 are SGHAT and FQNNGV. Deletions cut 1 base from V and 12 bases from J, with 10 bases between. As DNA, the CDR3 is TGTGCCAGCAGCTTAGTAGGGGCGCGGCAGTTCTTC. This encodes CASSLVGARQFF.

The V and J genes are TRBV5-1 and TRBJ2-1; 7 nucleotides align to TRBD1. This CDR3 spans 14 amino acids. Germline V lookup: CDR1 SGHRS, CDR2 YFSETQ. V lost 3 bases and J lost 9; bases outside the gene matches: 9. The CDR3 loop reads CASSSIPSGGEQFF. CDR3 DNA: TGCGCCAGCAGCTCCATCCCTTCAGGGGGTGAGCAGTTCTTC.

V and J are TRBV12-5 and TRBJ1-1; 11 bases fit TRBD1. Trimming cost V 7 bases and J 13 bases; bases outside gene matches: 8. Germline V gene lookup returns CDR1 LGHNT and CDR2 FRNRAP. The CDR3 has 12 residues. The CDR3 DNA is TGTGCTAGTGCACCGGGACAGGGGGGAAGTTTCTTT. This encodes CASAPGQGGSFF.

The chain employs TRBV6-5 and TRBJ2-3; D is possibly TRBD1 (6 bases). CDR1 is MNHEY, CDR2 SVGAGI, per germline. The CDR3 sequence is 15 residues long. V was cut by 10 bases and J by 1 base, with 18 bases left in between. The CDR3 nucleotides are TGTGCCATCAGGGGAGCCCCCGGAGGCACAGATACGCAGTATTTT. It translates to CAIRGAPGGTDTQYF.

The chain uses TRBV5-1 and TRBJ1-6, with 10 bases identical to TRBD1. Trimming removed 1 base from V and 8 bases from J; junction bases left unmatched: 3. This CDR3 spans 15 amino acids. The germline V gene has CDR1 SGHRS and CDR2 YFSETQ. In nucleotides, the CDR3 is TGCGCCAGCAGCTTGTACGGGACAGGGGATTCACCCCTCCACTTT. It specifies CASSLYGTGDSPLHF.

This rearrangement joins TRBV30 to TRBJ2-3; D not resolved. Looked up from germline, CDR1 is GTSNPN and CDR2 is SVGIG (reference sequence). The CDR3 is 14 residues long. Trimming shortened V by 0 bases and J by 6 bases, and 13 bases separated the two germline ends. Here the CDR3 reads CAWSVQPMGDTQYF. The CDR3 bases are TGTGCCTGGAGTGTCCAGCCGATGGGGGATACGCAGTATTTT.

This clone was picked up a small number of times. V usage is TRBV11-2 and J usage is TRBJ1-5; D is undetermined. The CDR3 contains 13 residues. V gave up 6 bases and J gave up 3 bases, with 9 bases separating them. Germline V gene data show CDR1 as SGHAT and CDR2 as FQNNGV. This CDR3 is CASSPDLNQPQHF. CDR3 coding DNA: TGTGCCAGCAGTCCGGACCTCAATCAGCCCCAGCATTTT.